The entry below gives a single TCR beta chain sequence along with its context. Its antigen is unidentified. This specimen comes from a study of OX40 agonist ivuxolimab in advanced cancers. Study-wide background: Patients achieving partial responses numbered three: one hepatocellular carcinoma case and two cutaneous melanoma cases.

The CDR3 contains 16 residues. Trimming took off 4 bases at V and 2 bases at J, with 18 bases between the two ends. The germline V gene has CDR1 SGHDT and CDR2 YYEEEE. Measured with immunoSEQ multiplex PCR; TCRdb has only the in-frame clones, and not every one. The sample lists just under 65,000 clones; about 90% were seen once. General study points: Partial responders treated at 0.1-3.0 mg/kg exhibited clonal expansion among the lowest measured.

The TCR was taken from an adult with an advanced solid tumor such as melanoma, head and neck, liver or kidney cancer. The source was CD4+ or CD8+ T cells sorted from blood, collected in a trial of the OX40 agonist ivuxolimab. V gene TRBV5-6 combines with J gene TRBJ1-1; D gene ambiguous. The CDR3 region is CASSLWGGGVNTEAFF. In nucleotides, the CDR3 is TGTGCCAGCAGCCTGTGGGGAGGTGGGGTAAACACTGAAGCTTTCTTT.